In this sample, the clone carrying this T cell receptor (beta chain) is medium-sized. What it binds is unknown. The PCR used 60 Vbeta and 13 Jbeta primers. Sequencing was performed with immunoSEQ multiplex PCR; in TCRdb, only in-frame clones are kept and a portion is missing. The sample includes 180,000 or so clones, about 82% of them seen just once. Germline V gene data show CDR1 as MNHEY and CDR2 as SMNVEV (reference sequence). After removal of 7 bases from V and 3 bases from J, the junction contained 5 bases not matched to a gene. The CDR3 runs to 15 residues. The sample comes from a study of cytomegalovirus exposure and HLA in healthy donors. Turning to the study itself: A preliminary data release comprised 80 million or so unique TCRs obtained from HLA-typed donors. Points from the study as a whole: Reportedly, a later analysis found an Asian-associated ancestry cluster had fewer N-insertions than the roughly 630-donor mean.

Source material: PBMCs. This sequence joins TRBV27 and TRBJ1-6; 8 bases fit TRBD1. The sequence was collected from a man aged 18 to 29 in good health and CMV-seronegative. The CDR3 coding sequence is TGTGCCAGCACCCAAGGACAGGGCTATAATTCACCCCTCCACTTT. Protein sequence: CASTQGQGYNSPLHF.